This entry lists 14 T cell receptor beta chains sequenced from one sample in a study of blood T cell repertoires in COVID-19. Data came from immunoSEQ multiplex PCR; TCRdb stores just in-frame clones and leaves some out. This sample has about 300,000 clones, with about 89% found just once. Sequencing used peripheral blood. These receptors were taken from a man aged 40-49 years with acute or convalescent COVID-19.

This clone is a singleton in its sample. The gene calls are TRBV4-1 and TRBJ2-7; 7 bases map to TRBD1. V was clipped by 5 bases and J by 1 base; unmatched bases: 14. Germline V lookup: CDR1 MGHRA, CDR2 YSYEKL. This CDR3 has 17 amino acids. CDR3 residues: CASSISSGTATSYEQYF. The CDR3 nucleotides read TGCGCCAGCAGCATATCATCCGGGACAGCTACTTCCTACGAGCAGTACTTC.

The V call is TRBV11-3, the J call TRBJ2-7; D unresolved. Trimming left V 1 base short and J 3 bases short, with 10 bases between. Per germline, CDR1 SGHNT and CDR2 YENEEA. There are 14 residues in the CDR3. For the CDR3, the DNA is TGTGCCAGCAGCTTAGGCAGTCTCAACTACGAGCAGTACTTC. Residues: CASSLGSLNYEQYF.

The V and J genes are TRBV5-1 and TRBJ2-6, with TRBD1 as a possible D gene (6 bases). The CDR3 has 15 residues. The germline V gene has CDR1 SGHRS and CDR2 YFSETQ. V shed 3 bases and J shed 4 bases, with 11 bases lying between them. The CDR3 region is CASSSQGSGANVLTF. The CDR3 DNA follows: TGCGCCAGCAGCTCCCAGGGGAGCGGGGCCAACGTCCTGACTTTC.

This chain links TRBV24-1 with TRBJ2-1; D is perhaps TRBD1 (6 bases). The CDR3 has 12 residues. CDR1 and CDR2 (germline): KGHDR, SFDVKD. V lost 4 bases and J 10 bases, leaving 10 bases between the germline ends. The CDR3 sequence is CATSDNREEQFF. DNA for the CDR3: TGTGCCACCAGTGACAACAGGGAGGAGCAGTTCTTC.

V and J are TRBV27 and TRBJ1-2, with unresolved D. This CDR3 region has 14 residues. The germline V and J ends were trimmed by 3 bases and 5 bases, with 13 bases remaining between them. Germline V gene sequence: CDR1 MNHEY, CDR2 SMNVEV (reference sequence). For the CDR3, the DNA is TGTGCCAGCAGTTTGAGCGGGAGTTTGTATGGCTACACCTTC. Protein product: CASSLSGSLYGYTF.

This chain uses TRBV10-3 with TRBJ2-7; 11 bases match TRBD2. The length of the CDR3 is 13 residues. Germline assignment: CDR1 ENHRY and CDR2 SYGVKD. V trimming: 10 bases; J trimming: 5 bases; junction bases outside the gene matches: 7. The CDR3 here is CATSTSGVDEQYF. CDR3 DNA sequence: TGTGCCACGTCGACTAGCGGGGTCGACGAGCAGTACTTC.

A few counts support this clone. J is TRBJ2-2 and V is TRBV9, with 7 bases fitting TRBD2. Germline CDR1 and CDR2: SGDLS and YYNGEE. CDR3 size: 14 residues. J lost 5 bases, V lost 7 bases, and 8 bases had no gene match. This CDR3 is CASSRGGETGELFF. The CDR3 DNA is TGTGCCAGCTCCCGTGGGGGGGAAACCGGGGAGCTGTTTTTT. The entire variable domain, with the rest obtained from reference TRBV9 and TRBJ2-2, is as follows: DSGVTQTPKHLITATGQRVTLRCSPRSGDLSVYWYQQSLDQGLQFLIQYYNGEERAKGNILERFSAQQFPDLHSELNLSSLELGDSALYFCASSRGGETGELFFGEGSRLTVL.

The chain joins TRBV19 to TRBJ2-3, with 8 bases fitting TRBD1. V gave up 10 bases and J gave up 4 bases; unmatched junction bases: 7. This CDR3 contains 13 residues. The germline gives CDR1 LNHDA, CDR2 SQIVND (reference sequence). The CDR3 region has the DNA TGTGCCACCTCAGGGGGCGTATCAGATACGCAGTATTTT. Translation: CATSGGVSDTQYF.

This clone was seen just once. The rearrangement uses TRBV6-5 and TRBJ2-3; TRBD2 agrees at 7 bases. CDR3 length: 14 residues. Germline assignment: CDR1 MNHEY and CDR2 SVGAGI. V was clipped by 3 bases and J by 3 bases; unmatched bases: 3. This CDR3 reads CASSYYGRTDTQYF. CDR3 in DNA: TGTGCCAGCAGTTATTACGGGAGGACAGATACGCAGTATTTT.

This chain connects TRBV2 to TRBJ2-7; D gene unclear. V was trimmed by 7 bases and J by 3 bases, leaving 7 bases between them. CDR3 length: 11 residues. In germline, CDR1 is SNHLY, CDR2 FYNNEI. CDR3 bases: TGTGCCAGCACCCTTAGCTACGAGCAGTACTTC. Amino acids: CASTLSYEQYF.

On this clone: This sample includes further DNA sequences coding for the same CDR3. V gene TRBV12-3 or TRBV12-4 combines with J gene TRBJ1-2; TRBD1 matches at 7 bases. The CDR3 loop spans 12 amino acids. Trimming cost V 6 bases and J 5 bases; bases outside gene matches: 3. The CDR3 is CASSLTGYGYTF. For the CDR3, the DNA is TGTGCCAGCAGCCTGACAGGGTATGGCTACACCTTC.

The V and J genes are TRBV6-5 and TRBJ2-1; 8 bases agree with TRBD1. Germline V gives CDR1 MNHEY, CDR2 SVGAGI. The V and J ends lost 7 bases and 4 bases, in that order; junction bases with no gene match: 9. The CDR3 length is 15 residues. The CDR3 is CASTLDRVEYNEQFF. CDR3 nucleotide sequence: TGTGCCAGCACTTTGGACAGGGTAGAGTACAATGAGCAGTTCTTC.

The chain couples TRBV6-6 to TRBJ1-2, with 7 bases lining up with TRBD1. The CDR3 runs to 15 residues. Trimming cost V 2 bases and J 6 bases; bases outside gene matches: 9. CDR1 and CDR2 from the germline V gene are MNHNY and SVGAGI (reference sequence). For the CDR3, the DNA is TGTGCCAGCAGTTACCCCACCCTAACAGGGGATGGCTACACCTTC. It specifies CASSYPTLTGDGYTF.

The V gene is TRBV5-6, the J gene TRBJ1-2; D is possibly TRBD1 (6 bases). The germline V gene has CDR1 SGHDT and CDR2 YYEEEE. This CDR3 has 13 residues. V dropped 0 bases and J dropped 8 bases, with 11 bases sitting between them. CDR3 residues: CASSLGDTGGYTF. The CDR3 nucleotides are TGTGCCAGCAGCTTGGGGGACACGGGAGGCTACACCTTC.